The 5 T cell receptor beta chains listed next were all sequenced from one sample in a study of blood T cell repertoires in COVID-19. Method: immunoSEQ multiplex PCR; TCRdb's copy keeps in-frame clones and lacks some. This sample yields 200,000 to 250,000 clones, of which 84% are seen a single time; 7.8% belongs to the top ten. Sample: peripheral blood. Every receptor here comes from a woman of 80 years or more with COVID-19, enrolled during active disease.

The chain carries TRBV9 and TRBJ2-1, with unresolved D. The CDR3 contains 13 residues. Germline V gene sequence: CDR1 SGDLS, CDR2 YYNGEE. V was trimmed by 2 bases and J by 1 base, leaving 4 bases between them. The chain's CDR3 is CASSVQSYNEQFF. The CDR3 region has the DNA TGTGCCAGCAGCGTGCAGTCCTACAATGAGCAGTTCTTC.

The rearrangement joins TRBV7-2 to TRBJ2-3; D is uncertain. The CDR3 extends over 13 amino acids. V shed 5 bases and J shed 1 base, with 7 bases lying between them. The germline V gene encodes CDR1 SGHTA and CDR2 FQGNSA. DNA of the CDR3: TGTGCCAGCAGCCCAGGCCGCACAGATACGCAGTATTTT. It encodes CASSPGRTDTQYF.

The chain employs TRBV5-4 and TRBJ2-5, with TRBD2 matching 10 bases. CDR1 and CDR2 (germline): SGHNT, YYREEE (reference sequence). V lost 4 bases, J lost 1 base, and 7 bases stayed unmatched. This CDR3 comprises 16 residues. CDR3 bases: TGTGCCAGCAGCCAAACTAGCGGGATTGGCCAAGAGACCCAGTACTTC. It codes for CASSQTSGIGQETQYF.

The chain combines TRBV7-2 with TRBJ2-7; unclear D gene. CDR3 length: 15 amino acids. The germline gives CDR1 SGHTA, CDR2 FQGNSA. Trimming shortened V by 2 bases and J by 0 bases, and 11 bases separated the two germline ends. CDR3 residues: CASSLSQASSYEQYF. The CDR3 nucleotides are TGTGCCAGCAGCTTATCGCAGGCGAGCTCCTACGAGCAGTACTTC.

The chain is built from TRBV2 and TRBJ2-3; D is unclear. The CDR3 covers 13 residues. Germline V CDR1 and CDR2: SNHLY, FYNNEI. V gave up 6 bases and J gave up 2 bases, with 9 bases separating them. In nucleotides, the CDR3 is TGTGCCAGCAGCCTCGGGTCCACAGATACGCAGTATTTT. Protein sequence: CASSLGSTDTQYF.